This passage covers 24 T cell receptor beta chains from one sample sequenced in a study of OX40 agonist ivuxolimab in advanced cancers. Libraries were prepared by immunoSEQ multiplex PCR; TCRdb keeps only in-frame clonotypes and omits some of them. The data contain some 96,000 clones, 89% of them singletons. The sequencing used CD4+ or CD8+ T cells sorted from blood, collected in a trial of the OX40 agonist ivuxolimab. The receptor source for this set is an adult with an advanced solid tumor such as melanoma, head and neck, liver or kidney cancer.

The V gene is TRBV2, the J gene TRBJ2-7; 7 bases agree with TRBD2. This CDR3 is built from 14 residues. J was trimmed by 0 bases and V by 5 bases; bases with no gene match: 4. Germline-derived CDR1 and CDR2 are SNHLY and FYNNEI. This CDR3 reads CASSPGGSSYEQYF. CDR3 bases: TGTGCCAGCAGTCCCGGGGGGTCCTCCTACGAGCAGTACTTC.

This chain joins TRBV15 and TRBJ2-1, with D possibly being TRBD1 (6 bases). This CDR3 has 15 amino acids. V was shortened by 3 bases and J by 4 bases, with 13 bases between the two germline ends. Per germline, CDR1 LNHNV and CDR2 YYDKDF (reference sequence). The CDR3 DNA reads TGTGCCACCAGCAGGGGGGCGGACTCTTACAATGAGCAGTTCTTC. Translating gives CATSRGADSYNEQFF.

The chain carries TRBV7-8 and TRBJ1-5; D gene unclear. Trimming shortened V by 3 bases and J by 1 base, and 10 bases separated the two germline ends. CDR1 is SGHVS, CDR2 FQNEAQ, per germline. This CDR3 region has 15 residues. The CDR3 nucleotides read TGTGCCAGCAGCTTGAACACGGCAAGCAATCAGCCCCAGCATTTT. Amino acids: CASSLNTASNQPQHF.

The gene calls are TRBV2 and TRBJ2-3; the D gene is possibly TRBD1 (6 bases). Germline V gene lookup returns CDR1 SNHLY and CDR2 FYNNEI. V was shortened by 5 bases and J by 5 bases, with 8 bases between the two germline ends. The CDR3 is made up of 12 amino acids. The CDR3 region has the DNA TGTGCCAGCAGTTTACAGGGAGATACGCAGTATTTT. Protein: CASSLQGDTQYF.

CDR3 DNA: TGTGCCAGCAGTTACCTAGGGCTTGGGGCTTTCTTT. Translated: CASSYLGLGAFF. The chain couples TRBV6-6 to TRBJ1-1, with unresolved D. Germline CDR1 is MNHNY and CDR2 is SVGAGI (reference sequence). Trimming took off 2 bases at V and 11 bases at J, with 12 bases between the two ends. The CDR3 consists of 12 residues.

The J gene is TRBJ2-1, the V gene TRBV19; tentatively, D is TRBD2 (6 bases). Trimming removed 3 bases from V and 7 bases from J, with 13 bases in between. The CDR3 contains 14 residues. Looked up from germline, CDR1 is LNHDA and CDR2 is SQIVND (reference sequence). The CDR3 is CASSMVRLANEQFF. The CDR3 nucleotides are TGTGCCAGTAGTATGGTAAGGCTAGCGAATGAGCAGTTCTTC.

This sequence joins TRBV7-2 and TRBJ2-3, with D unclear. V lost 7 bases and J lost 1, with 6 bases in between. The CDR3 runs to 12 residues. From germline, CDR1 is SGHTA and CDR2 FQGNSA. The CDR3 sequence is CASNRGTDTQYF. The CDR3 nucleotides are TGTGCCAGCAACCGAGGCACAGATACGCAGTATTTT.

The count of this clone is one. CDR3 in amino acids: CASRLSRNNEQFF. CDR3 DNA sequence: TGTGCCAGCAGGTTGAGTCGGAACAATGAGCAGTTCTTC. The chain is built from TRBV2 and TRBJ2-1, with D uncertain. Germline V gene data show CDR1 as SNHLY and CDR2 as FYNNEI. Trimming cost V 6 bases and J 5 bases, with 11 bases left between them. The CDR3 has 13 residues.

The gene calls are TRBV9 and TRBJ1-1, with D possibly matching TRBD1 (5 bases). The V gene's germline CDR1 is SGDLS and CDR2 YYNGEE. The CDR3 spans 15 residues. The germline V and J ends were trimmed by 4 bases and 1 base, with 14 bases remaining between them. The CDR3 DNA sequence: TGTGCCAGCAGCTTGGGAGCAGGGACGAACACTGAAGCTTTCTTT. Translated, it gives CASSLGAGTNTEAFF.

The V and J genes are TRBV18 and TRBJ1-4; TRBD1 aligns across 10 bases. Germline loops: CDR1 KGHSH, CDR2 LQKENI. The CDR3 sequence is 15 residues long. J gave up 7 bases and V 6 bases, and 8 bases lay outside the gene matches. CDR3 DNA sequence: TGTGCCAGCTCTCTAACCGGGACAGGGGTTGAAAAACTGTTTTTT. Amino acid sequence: CASSLTGTGVEKLFF. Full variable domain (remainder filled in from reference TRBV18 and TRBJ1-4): NAGVMQNPRHLVRRRGQEARLRCSPMKGHSHVYWYRQLPEEGLKFMVYLQKENIIDESGMPKERFSAEFPKEGPSILRIQQVVRGDSAAYFCASSLTGTGVEKLFFGSGTQLSVL.

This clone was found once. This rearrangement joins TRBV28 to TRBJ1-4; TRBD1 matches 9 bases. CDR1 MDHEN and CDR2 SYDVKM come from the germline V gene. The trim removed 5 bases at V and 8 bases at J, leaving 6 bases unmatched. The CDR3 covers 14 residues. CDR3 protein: CASSETGGREKLFF. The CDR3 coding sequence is TGTGCCAGCAGTGAAACAGGGGGCCGGGAAAAACTGTTTTTT.

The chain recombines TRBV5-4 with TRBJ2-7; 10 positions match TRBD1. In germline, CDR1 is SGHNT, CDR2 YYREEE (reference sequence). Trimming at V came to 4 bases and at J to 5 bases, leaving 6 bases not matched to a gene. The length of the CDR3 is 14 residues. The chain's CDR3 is CASSKKDRGNEQYF. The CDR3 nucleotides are TGTGCCAGCAGCAAGAAGGACAGGGGGAACGAGCAGTACTTC. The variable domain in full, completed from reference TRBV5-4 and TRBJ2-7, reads ETGVTQSPTHLIKTRGQQVTLRCSSQSGHNTVSWYQQALGQGPQFIFQYYREEENGRGNFPPRFSGLQFPNYSSELNVNALELDDSALYLCASSKKDRGNEQYFGPGTRLTVT.

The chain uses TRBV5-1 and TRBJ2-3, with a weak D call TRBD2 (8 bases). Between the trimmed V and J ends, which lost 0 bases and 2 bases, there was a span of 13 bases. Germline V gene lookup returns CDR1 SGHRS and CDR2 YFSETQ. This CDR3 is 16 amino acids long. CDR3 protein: CASSLAGRGHTDTQYF. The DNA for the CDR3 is TGCGCCAGCAGCTTGGCCGGGAGGGGGCACACAGATACGCAGTATTTT.

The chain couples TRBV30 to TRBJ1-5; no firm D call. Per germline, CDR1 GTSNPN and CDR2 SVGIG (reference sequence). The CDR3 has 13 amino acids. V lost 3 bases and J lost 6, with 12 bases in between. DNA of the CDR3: TGTGCCTGGAGCGAGGGCGCAAGTCAGCCCCAGCATTTT. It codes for CAWSEGASQPQHF. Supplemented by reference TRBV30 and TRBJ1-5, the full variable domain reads SQTIHQWPATLVQPVGSPLSLECTVEGTSNPNLYWYRQAAGRGLQLLFYSVGIGQISSEVPQNLSASRPQDRQFILSSKKLLLSDSGFYLCAWSEGASQPQHFGDGTRLSIL.

Written as DNA, the CDR3 is TGTGCCAGCACCCCTACAGGGCACTCAATGGAAAAACTGTTTTTT. This translates into CASTPTGHSMEKLFF. V and J are TRBV6-1 and TRBJ1-4, with a tentative D call TRBD1 (6 bases). CDR3 length: 15 amino acids. With 7 bases removed from V and 8 bases from J, the gap between germline ends came to 20 bases. CDR1 MNHNS and CDR2 SASEGT come from the germline V gene.

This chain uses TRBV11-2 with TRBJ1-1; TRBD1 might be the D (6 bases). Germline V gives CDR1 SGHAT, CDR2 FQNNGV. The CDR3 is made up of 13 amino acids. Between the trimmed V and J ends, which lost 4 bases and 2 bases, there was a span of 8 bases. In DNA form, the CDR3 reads TGTGCCAGCAGCTGGGGGCGAAACACTGAAGCTTTCTTT. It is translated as CASSWGRNTEAFF.

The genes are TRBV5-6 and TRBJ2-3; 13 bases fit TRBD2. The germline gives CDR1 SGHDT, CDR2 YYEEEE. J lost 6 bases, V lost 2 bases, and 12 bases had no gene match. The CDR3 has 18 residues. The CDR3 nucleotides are TGTGCCAGCAGCTTAGGGGTTCGGGGACTAGCGGGAAGGGATACGCAGTATTTT. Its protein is CASSLGVRGLAGRDTQYF. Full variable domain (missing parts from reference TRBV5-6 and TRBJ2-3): DAGVTQSPTHLIKTRGQQVTLRCSPKSGHDTVSWYQQALGQGPQFIFQYYEEEERQRGNFPDRFSGHQFPNYSSELNVNALLLGDSALYLCASSLGVRGLAGRDTQYFGPGTRLTVL.

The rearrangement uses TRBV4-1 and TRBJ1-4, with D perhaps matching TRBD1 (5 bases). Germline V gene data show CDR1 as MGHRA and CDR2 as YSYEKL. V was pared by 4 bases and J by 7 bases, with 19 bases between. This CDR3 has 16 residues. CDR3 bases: TGCGCCAGCAGCCCAGAGAGGCAGGGCCTGGGTGAAAAACTGTTTTTT. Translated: CASSPERQGLGEKLFF.

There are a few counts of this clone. In nucleotides, the CDR3 is TGCGCCAGCAGCAGGGGTGATACTGAAGCTTTCTTT. Translating gives CASSRGDTEAFF. V and J are TRBV10-2 and TRBJ1-1; a weak D match, TRBD1 (6 bases). V was pared by 6 bases and J by 5 bases, with 10 bases between. CDR1 and CDR2 from the germline V gene are WSHSY and SAAADI. The CDR3 runs to 12 residues.

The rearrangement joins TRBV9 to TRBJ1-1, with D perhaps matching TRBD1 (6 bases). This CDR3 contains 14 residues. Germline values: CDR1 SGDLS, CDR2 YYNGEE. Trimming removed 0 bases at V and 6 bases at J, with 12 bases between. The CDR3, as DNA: TGTGCCAGCAGCGTAGGGGGGGCCCCATCTGAAGCTTTCTTT. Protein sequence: CASSVGGAPSEAFF.

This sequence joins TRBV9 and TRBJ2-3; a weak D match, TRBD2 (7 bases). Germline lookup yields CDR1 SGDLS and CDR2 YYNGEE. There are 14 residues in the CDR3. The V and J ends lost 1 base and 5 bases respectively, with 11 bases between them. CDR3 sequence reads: CASSVLGGQDTQYF. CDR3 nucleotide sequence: TGTGCCAGCAGCGTACTCGGGGGGCAAGATACGCAGTATTTT. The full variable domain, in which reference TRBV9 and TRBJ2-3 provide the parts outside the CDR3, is DSGVTQTPKHLITATGQRVTLRCSPRSGDLSVYWYQQSLDQGLQFLIQYYNGEERAKGNILERFSAQQFPDLHSELNLSSLELGDSALYFCASSVLGGQDTQYFGPGTRLTVL.

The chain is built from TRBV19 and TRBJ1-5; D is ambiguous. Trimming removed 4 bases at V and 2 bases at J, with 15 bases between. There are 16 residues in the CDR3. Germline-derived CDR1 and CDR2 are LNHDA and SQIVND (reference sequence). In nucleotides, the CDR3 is TGTGCCAGTAGTACCCCTGGGCCCGGGGGCAATCAGCCCCAGCATTTT. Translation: CASSTPGPGGNQPQHF. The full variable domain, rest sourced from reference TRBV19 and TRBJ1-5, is DGGITQSPKYLFRKEGQNVTLSCEQNLNHDAMYWYRQDPGQGLRLIYYSQIVNDFQKGDIAEGYSVSREKKESFPLTVTSAQKNPTAFYLCASSTPGPGGNQPQHFGDGTRLSIL.

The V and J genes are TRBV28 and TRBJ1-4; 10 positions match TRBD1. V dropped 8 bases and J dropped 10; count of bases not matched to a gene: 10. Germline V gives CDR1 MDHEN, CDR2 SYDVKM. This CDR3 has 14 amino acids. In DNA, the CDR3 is TGTGCCAGCCGCCACGGACAGGGGGACGGAAAACTGTTTTTT. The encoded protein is CASRHGQGDGKLFF. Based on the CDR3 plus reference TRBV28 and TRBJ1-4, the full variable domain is DVKVTQSSRYLVKRTGEKVFLECVQDMDHENMFWYRQDPGLGLRLIYFSYDVKMKEKGDIPEGYSVSREKKERFSLILESASTNQTSMYLCASRHGQGDGKLFFGSGTQLSVL.

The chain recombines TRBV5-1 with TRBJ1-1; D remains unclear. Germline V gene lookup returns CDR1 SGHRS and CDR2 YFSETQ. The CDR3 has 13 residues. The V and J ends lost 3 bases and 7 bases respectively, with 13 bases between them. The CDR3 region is CASSSVLRSEAFF. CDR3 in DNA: TGCGCCAGCAGCTCGGTTCTCCGGAGTGAAGCTTTCTTT.